This is a list of T cell receptor beta chains from one sample in a study of blood T cell repertoires in COVID-19. Clones were read by immunoSEQ multiplex PCR, and TCRdb kept only the in-frame ones, dropping some. The sample lists more than 110,000 clones; around 83% were seen once. The sequenced material came from peripheral blood. The receptors shown here come from a woman older than 75 with acute or convalescent COVID-19. The conserved cysteine and the conserved F or W are not part of the CDR3 here.

CDR3 protein: ASKSGDSPLH
J gene: TRBJ1-6
V gene: TRBV6-6

CDR3 protein: ASSYLASTDTQY
J gene: TRBJ2-3
V gene: TRBV6-5

CDR3 protein: ASSLSGLAPY
J gene: TRBJ2-5
V gene: TRBV12-3/TRBV12-4

CDR3 protein: ASSSRQAYEQY
J gene: TRBJ2-7
V gene: TRBV12-3/TRBV12-4

CDR3 protein: ASSLARGTDTQY
J gene: TRBJ2-3
V gene: TRBV5-1

CDR3 protein: ASRLGQGFDNEQF
J gene: TRBJ2-1
V gene: TRBV27

CDR3 protein: ASSFGGRGWNEQF
J gene: TRBJ2-1
V gene: TRBV7-6

CDR3 protein: ASSYGEEIPGNTIY
J gene: TRBJ1-3
V gene: TRBV5-1

CDR3 protein: AWSQGNYGYT
J gene: TRBJ1-2
V gene: TRBV30

CDR3 protein: ATSGSYHTGELF
J gene: TRBJ2-2
V gene: TRBV6-5

CDR3 protein: ASSPPGKGSTDTQY
J gene: TRBJ2-3
V gene: TRBV5-4

CDR3 protein: ASSLDQGRIYNEQF
J gene: TRBJ2-1
V gene: TRBV5-1

CDR3 protein: ATRSGASGNTIY
J gene: TRBJ1-3
V gene: TRBV15

CDR3 protein: ARTGTERASQPQH
J gene: TRBJ1-5
V gene: TRBV25-1

CDR3 protein: ASSRQGTNQPQH
J gene: TRBJ1-5
V gene: TRBV27

CDR3 protein: ASSLAGTVYEQY
J gene: TRBJ2-7
V gene: TRBV5-1

CDR3 protein: AWSVVYVTGEASPLH
J gene: TRBJ1-6
V gene: TRBV30

CDR3 protein: ASAMGIGSSGAF
J gene: TRBJ1-1
V gene: TRBV28

CDR3 protein: ASSQDRTNEKLF
J gene: TRBJ1-4
V gene: TRBV18

CDR3 protein: ASSLRGEQF
J gene: TRBJ2-1
V gene: TRBV7-6

CDR3 protein: ASSPPYRDRNEKLF
J gene: TRBJ1-4
V gene: TRBV11-2

CDR3 protein: ASSSHTSGGPETQY
J gene: TRBJ2-5
V gene: TRBV5-4

CDR3 protein: ASRATGTNYGYT
J gene: TRBJ1-2
V gene: TRBV27

CDR3 protein: ASSLAKGLAAQETQY
J gene: TRBJ2-5
V gene: TRBV5-1

CDR3 protein: ASSLNGVGRHTQY
J gene: TRBJ2-3
V gene: TRBV7-2

CDR3 protein: ASSQAGQGPYGYT
J gene: TRBJ1-2
V gene: TRBV23-1

CDR3 protein: ASSLQGVRLSGYT
J gene: TRBJ1-2
V gene: TRBV28

CDR3 protein: ASSLAGNSNQPQH
J gene: TRBJ1-5
V gene: TRBV5-1

CDR3 protein: ASRKTGDSGDEQY
J gene: TRBJ2-7
V gene: TRBV19

CDR3 protein: VTVDSFLSYGYT
J gene: TRBJ1-2
V gene: TRBV2

CDR3 protein: ASSPYGGPVEKLF
J gene: TRBJ1-4
V gene: TRBV18

CDR3 protein: ASSDSSGTKNIQY
J gene: TRBJ2-4
V gene: TRBV28

CDR3 protein: ASNDRSYNSPLH
J gene: TRBJ1-6
V gene: TRBV19

CDR3 protein: ASSFHGVNTEAF
J gene: TRBJ1-1
V gene: TRBV28

CDR3 protein: ASSDVEGLGDTQY
J gene: TRBJ2-3
V gene: TRBV6-1

CDR3 protein: ASSLDGNEKLF
J gene: TRBJ1-4
V gene: TRBV11-2

CDR3 protein: SASGVSGRINEQF
J gene: TRBJ2-1
V gene: TRBV20-1

CDR3 protein: ASYDPGGYEQY
J gene: TRBJ2-7
V gene: TRBV28

CDR3 protein: ASSDLLGPGSPLH
J gene: TRBJ1-6
V gene: TRBV2

CDR3 protein: ASSLGGNNQPQH
J gene: TRBJ1-5
V gene: TRBV7-9

CDR3 protein: ASSFSRQGNEQF
J gene: TRBJ2-1
V gene: TRBV7-2

CDR3 protein: ASSILGLAVGTDTQY
J gene: TRBJ2-3
V gene: TRBV19

CDR3 protein: ASSQDWQGLYGYT
J gene: TRBJ1-2
V gene: TRBV3-1/TRBV3-2

CDR3 protein: ASRMAGQGNTEAF
J gene: TRBJ1-1
V gene: TRBV6-5

CDR3 protein: ASSELPLGRPQH
J gene: TRBJ1-5
V gene: TRBV10-1

CDR3 protein: ASSTSTKELF
J gene: TRBJ2-2
V gene: TRBV18

CDR3 protein: ASSEYGRRYMNTEAF
J gene: TRBJ1-1
V gene: TRBV2

CDR3 protein: ASSLRDFTGELF
J gene: TRBJ2-2
V gene: TRBV4-1

CDR3 protein: AWNRGGTSNEKLF
J gene: TRBJ1-4
V gene: TRBV30

CDR3 protein: ASSISWLGETQY
J gene: TRBJ2-5
V gene: TRBV19

CDR3 protein: SVGQGGGYT
J gene: TRBJ1-2
V gene: TRBV29-1

CDR3 protein: ASSPWTSGSSYNEQF
J gene: TRBJ2-1
V gene: TRBV5-1

CDR3 protein: ASSQRYQETQY
J gene: TRBJ2-5
V gene: TRBV11-2

CDR3 protein: ASKRSSYNSPLH
J gene: TRBJ1-6
V gene: TRBV19

CDR3 protein: ASTPGGNSYGYT
J gene: TRBJ1-2
V gene: TRBV5-4

CDR3 protein: ASSTTANTEAF
J gene: TRBJ1-1
V gene: TRBV19

CDR3 protein: ASSFSDRFFEQY
J gene: TRBJ2-7
V gene: TRBV7-8

CDR3 protein: AHRGEGNTEAF
J gene: TRBJ1-1
V gene: TRBV28

CDR3 protein: ASSPRTGDGEQY
J gene: TRBJ2-7
V gene: TRBV18

CDR3 protein: ASSQVIRYRVGDYGYT
J gene: TRBJ1-2
V gene: TRBV4-1